These 19 T cell receptor beta chains were all obtained from the same sample, sequenced in a study of cytomegalovirus exposure and HLA in healthy donors. 13 Jbeta primers and 60 Vbeta primers were used for the PCR. Clones were sequenced by immunoSEQ multiplex PCR, and TCRdb holds only the in-frame ones, with some missing. The sample carries approximately 200,000 clones, around 80% recorded once. The material sequenced was PBMCs. These receptors originate from a man aged 35 to 55 in good health and CMV-seronegative.

This chain uses TRBV19 with TRBJ1-5, with 10 bases aligning to TRBD1. The CDR3 sequence is 15 residues long. Per germline, CDR1 LNHDA and CDR2 SQIVND (reference sequence). With V trimmed by 5 bases and J by 5 bases, 6 bases remained unmatched. In DNA form, the CDR3 reads TGTGCCAGTAGTGGCCCGACAGGGGGCTATCAGCCCCAGCATTTT. Its protein is CASSGPTGGYQPQHF.

The chain carries TRBV4-1 and TRBJ2-2; maybe TRBD1 (5 bases). Germline V lookup: CDR1 MGHRA, CDR2 YSYEKL. Trimming removed 1 base at V and 3 bases at J, with 9 bases between. The CDR3 runs 15 residues. The CDR3 loop reads CASSQGDRDTGELFF. DNA of the CDR3: TGCGCCAGCAGCCAAGGCGACAGAGACACCGGGGAGCTGTTTTTT.

This clone was observed once. The chain combines TRBV19 with TRBJ1-5, with TRBD1 matching over 7 bases. The germline V gene has CDR1 LNHDA and CDR2 SQIVND (reference sequence). V lost 4 bases, J lost 4 bases, and 4 bases stayed unmatched. This CDR3 region has 14 residues. This chain's CDR3 is CASSRTGGNQPQHF. The CDR3 coding sequence is TGTGCCAGTAGTAGGACAGGCGGGAATCAGCCCCAGCATTTT. Complete variable domain (other parts from reference TRBV19 and TRBJ1-5): DGGITQSPKYLFRKEGQNVTLSCEQNLNHDAMYWYRQDPGQGLRLIYYSQIVNDFQKGDIAEGYSVSREKKESFPLTVTSAQKNPTAFYLCASSRTGGNQPQHFGDGTRLSIL.

The chain employs TRBV27 and TRBJ1-4, with D maybe TRBD1 (5 bases). Germline V CDR1 and CDR2: MNHEY, SMNVEV (reference sequence). CDR3 size: 15 residues. V gave up 6 bases and J gave up 3 bases, with 14 bases separating them. The CDR3 DNA is TGTGCCAGCAGGCCAGTCGGGACTTCTAATGAAAAACTGTTTTTT. As protein: CASRPVGTSNEKLFF. The full variable domain, rest sourced from reference TRBV27 and TRBJ1-4, is EAQVTQNPRYLITVTGKKLTVTCSQNMNHEYMSWYRQDPGLGLRQIYYSMNVEVTDKGDVPEGYKVSRKEKRNFPLILESPSPNQTSLYFCASRPVGTSNEKLFFGSGTQLSVL.

This chain links TRBV5-1 with TRBJ2-1; 12 bases agree with TRBD1. The CDR3 is 15 amino acids. Trimming at V came to 3 bases and at J to 6 bases, leaving 4 bases not matched to a gene. Germline V gives CDR1 SGHRS, CDR2 YFSETQ. The CDR3 sequence: CASSSVGQGANEQFF. In DNA form, the CDR3 reads TGCGCCAGCAGCTCGGTGGGACAGGGGGCCAATGAGCAGTTCTTC.

The rearrangement uses TRBV6-1 and TRBJ1-4; 9 bases agree with TRBD1. CDR1 is MNHNS and CDR2 is SASEGT in the germline V gene. The CDR3 contains 15 residues. With V trimmed by 3 bases and J by 5 bases, 4 bases remained unmatched. CDR3 protein: CASSEQTGGNEKLFF. Written as DNA, the CDR3 is TGTGCCAGCAGTGAGCAGACAGGGGGAAATGAAAAACTGTTTTTT.

This sequence joins TRBV18 and TRBJ1-5; D is unresolved. The CDR3 covers 14 residues. The germline V and J ends were trimmed by 3 bases and 3 bases, with 9 bases remaining between them. Germline V gives CDR1 KGHSH, CDR2 LQKENI. In DNA, the CDR3 is TGTGCCAGCTCACCCGACGGAGTCAATCAGCCCCAGCATTTT. Translated: CASSPDGVNQPQHF.

This clone was detected once. V is TRBV2 and J is TRBJ2-2; no firm D call. Germline CDR1 SNHLY, CDR2 FYNNEI. V lost 3 bases to trimming and J lost 6 bases, with 11 bases between them. This CDR3 has 14 amino acids. The CDR3 sequence: CASSDRFGPGELFF. The CDR3 nucleotides are TGTGCCAGCAGTGACAGATTTGGGCCCGGGGAGCTGTTTTTT.

The chain employs TRBV5-1 and TRBJ1-6; no clear D gene. V was cut by 0 bases and J by 4 bases, with 11 bases left in between. Per germline, CDR1 SGHRS and CDR2 YFSETQ. The CDR3 runs to 16 residues. CDR3 sequence (DNA): TGCGCCAGCAGCTTGGGCAACCGGGGTTATAATTCACCCCTCCACTTT. Translating it yields CASSLGNRGYNSPLHF.

This rearrangement joins TRBV28 to TRBJ1-1; possible D gene TRBD1, 5 bases. The V and J ends lost 5 bases and 5 bases respectively, with 9 bases between them. The germline gives CDR1 MDHEN, CDR2 SYDVKM. The CDR3 is 12 residues long. The CDR3 DNA reads as TGTGCCAGCAGTCTGACAGTGACTGAAGCTTTCTTT. Its protein is CASSLTVTEAFF.

This chain uses TRBV12-5 with TRBJ1-4; no reliable D call. V was shortened by 0 bases and J by 6 bases, with 5 bases between the two germline ends. Looked up from germline, CDR1 is LGHNT and CDR2 is FRNRAP. The CDR3 is 13 amino acids. The CDR3 here is CASGLVGDEKLFF. CDR3 sequence (DNA): TGTGCTAGTGGTTTGGTAGGAGATGAAAAACTGTTTTTT.

The chain uses TRBV9 and TRBJ2-7; the match to TRBD1 covers 9 bases. With V trimmed by 0 bases and J by 5 bases, 3 bases remained unmatched. CDR3 length equals 14 residues. Germline V CDR1 and CDR2: SGDLS, YYNGEE. CDR3 nucleotides: TGTGCCAGCAGCGTAGGGGACAGGGTCCACGAGCAGTACTTC. Translated, it gives CASSVGDRVHEQYF.

The rearrangement joins TRBV5-1 to TRBJ2-7; 7 bases are shared with TRBD2. V dropped 1 base and J dropped 0; count of bases not matched to a gene: 4. Per germline, CDR1 SGHRS and CDR2 YFSETQ. This CDR3 has 15 residues. The CDR3: CASSLTPGGSYEQYF. The CDR3 nucleotides read TGCGCCAGCAGCTTGACCCCGGGAGGCTCCTACGAGCAGTACTTC.

J is TRBJ2-1 and V is TRBV28; possible D gene TRBD2, 5 bases. The V end was cut by 2 bases, the J end by 0 bases, with 8 bases between. The CDR3 sequence is 15 residues long. From germline, CDR1 is MDHEN and CDR2 SYDVKM. The CDR3 protein is CASSLGLGSYNEQFF. CDR3 in DNA: TGTGCCAGCAGTTTAGGACTGGGCTCCTACAATGAGCAGTTCTTC.

The rearrangement joins TRBV5-1 to TRBJ2-1, with TRBD2 matching over 7 bases. Unmatched junction bases numbered 7, after V lost 6 bases and J lost 7 bases. The CDR3 extends over 13 amino acids. Germline CDR1 reads SGHRS; CDR2 reads YFSETQ. CDR3 loop: CASKVAGNNEQFF. Here the CDR3 DNA reads TGCGCCAGCAAGGTAGCGGGTAATAATGAGCAGTTCTTC. Using reference TRBV5-1 and TRBJ2-1 for the parts outside the CDR3, the full variable domain is KAGVTQTPRYLIKTRGQQVTLSCSPISGHRSVSWYQQTPGQGLQFLFEYFSETQRNKGNFPGRFSGRQFSNSRSEMNVSTLELGDSALYLCASKVAGNNEQFFGPGTRLTVL.

The V gene is TRBV19, the J gene TRBJ2-7, with TRBD1 matching over 11 bases. Trimming took 3 bases from V and 7 from J; bases not matched to a gene: 5. The length of the CDR3 is 14 residues. The germline V gene has CDR1 LNHDA and CDR2 SQIVND (reference sequence). CDR3 sequence (DNA): TGTGCCAGTAGTATCCGGACAGGGGGCATGGAGCAGTACTTC. It codes for CASSIRTGGMEQYF.

The chain combines TRBV5-4 with TRBJ1-2, with no clear D. Germline-derived CDR1 and CDR2 are SGHNT and YYREEE (reference sequence). This CDR3 comprises 13 residues. V lost 6 bases to trimming and J lost 0 bases, with 9 bases between them. The CDR3 DNA sequence: TGTGCCAGCAAATCGACACCTAACTATGGCTACACCTTC. Protein: CASKSTPNYGYTF.

The rearrangement links TRBV6-1 to TRBJ1-5, with D possibly being TRBD1 (5 bases). Germline loops: CDR1 MNHNS, CDR2 SASEGT. Deletions cut 6 bases from V and 0 bases from J, with 6 bases between. The CDR3 spans 13 residues. The CDR3: CASRQDSNQPQHF. In nucleotides, the CDR3 is TGTGCCAGCAGACAGGATAGCAATCAGCCCCAGCATTTT.

The chain is built from TRBV2 and TRBJ1-6; TRBD1 is a possible D gene (5 bases). The CDR3 runs 14 residues. Germline V lookup: CDR1 SNHLY, CDR2 FYNNEI. V lost 6 bases to trimming and J lost 7 bases, with 13 bases between them. CDR3 amino acids: CASSPGRGNSPLHF. The CDR3 bases are TGTGCCAGCAGCCCAGGTCGGGGGAATTCACCCCTCCACTTT.